Here is one T cell receptor (beta chain) with its context. As yet, its antigen is unknown. TCRdb called the 5' RACE reads again in MiXCR, with one record for every CDR3 protein. The sample lists roughly 1.6 million distinct CDR3 sequences, about 32% occurring once. This record belongs to a study of identical twins. CDR1 and CDR2 (germline): SGHRS, YFSETQ. The CDR3 totals 15 residues. The V gene lost 1 base and the J gene lost 4 bases, with 14 bases spanning the gap. Study-level findings and limits: The study reached conclusions through statistical analysis that was cross-sectional, not following the same donors. With abundant cord blood beta clonotypes, insertions were fewer; memory repertoires showed no such pattern.

V is TRBV5-1 and J is TRBJ1-2; tentative D call: TRBD1 (5 bases). The sample was cord blood. The sequence derives from a newborn girl in good health. This CDR3 reads CASSLSRGDAYGYTF. CDR3 coding DNA: TGCGCCAGCAGCTTGAGTCGGGGGGACGCCTATGGCTACACCTTC.